Described below is a single T cell receptor (beta chain) sequence and its context. The record originates from a study of blood T cell repertoires in COVID-19. Study information: The United States, Italy and Spain provided the acute and convalescent COVID-19 samples.

This CDR3 is built from 15 residues. V lost 4 bases, J lost 4 bases, and 14 bases lay in between. Germline lookup yields CDR1 LNHDA and CDR2 SQIVND (reference sequence). Per the authors' pipeline: The assay estimated nucleated cells by amplifying reference gene primers. The method was immunoSEQ multiplex PCR; TCRdb's version includes in-frame clones alone and lacks a portion of them. The DNA was the basis for D and trimming; V, J and clone size are from that table. This table holds 140,000 or so clones, 75% to 90% found once. The rearrangement joins TRBV19 to TRBJ1-5; TRBD1 might be the D (6 bases). Sequenced input: peripheral blood. This TCR was sampled from an elderly woman with acute or convalescent COVID-19. In nucleotides, the CDR3 is TGTGCCAGTAGTACAAGGACAGCCTTGAATCAGCCCCAGCATTTT. This encodes CASSTRTALNQPQHF.